The entry below gives a single T cell receptor beta chain sequence along with its context. Its target is not known. This specimen comes from a study of CD8 T cells in Susac syndrome. Regarding the study as a whole: No clonal expansion appeared among CD4+ T cells in Susac patients.

CDR1 is SGHAT, CDR2 FQNNGV, per germline. The CDR3 length is 14 residues. Trimming at V came to 1 base and at J to 8 bases, leaving 4 bases not matched to a gene. Reverse transcription of about 0.5 to 1 ug RNA was carried out with random hexamers. Amplification of TCR beta CDR3 across 54 Vbeta and 13 Jbeta was performed with immunoSEQ multiplex PCR. TCRdb called the immunoSEQ multiplex PCR reads again in MiXCR, with one record for every CDR3 protein. The table lists more than 85,000 distinct CDR3 sequences, about 94% of them singletons. Specimen: CD4+ T cells from PBMCs. The V call is TRBV11-2, the J call TRBJ2-1; 8 bases line up with TRBD2. The sequence derives from a human donor with Susac syndrome. The CDR3 DNA sequence: TGTGCCAGCAGCTTAGGGACTAGCTTCTATGAGCAGTTCTTC. Its translation is CASSLGTSFYEQFF. Using reference TRBV11-2 and TRBJ2-1 for the parts outside the CDR3, the full variable domain is EAGVAQSPRYKIIEKRQSVAFWCNPISGHATLYWYQQILGQGPKLLIQFQNNGVVDDSQLPKDRFSAERLKGVDSTLKIQPAKLEDSAVYLCASSLGTSFYEQFFGPGTRLTVL.